One sample yielded the 4 T cell receptor beta chains listed below, sequenced in a study of long-term antiretroviral therapy in people with HIV. The run of the v3.0 immunoSEQ assay was at survey level. Repertoires were generated with immunoSEQ multiplex PCR, while TCRdb's copy carries only in-frame clones and drops some. Of 25,000 to 35,000 clones in the sample, over 70% are singletons; the top ten hold 8.2%. The sequences come from unsorted PBMCs, collected 3.1 years after starting antiretroviral therapy. The receptors here all came from a woman aged 50 to 60 with HIV.

The chain carries TRBV19 and TRBJ1-2, with D possibly being TRBD1 (6 bases). Deletions cut 0 bases from V and 3 bases from J, with 17 bases between. Germline CDR1 and CDR2: LNHDA and SQIVND (reference sequence). The CDR3 is 17 amino acids. The CDR3 here is CASSIEPTGTKHYGYTF. DNA for the CDR3: TGTGCCAGTAGTATAGAGCCGACCGGGACAAAGCACTATGGCTACACCTTC.

The chain uses TRBV7-9 and TRBJ2-7; D unresolved. Germline CDR1 and CDR2: SEHNR and FQNEAQ (reference sequence). V gave up 2 bases and J gave up 5 bases, with 7 bases separating them. CDR3 length equals 12 residues. CDR3 DNA sequence: TGTGCCAGCAGCTTAACTGGAAACGAGCAGTACGTC. Its translation is CASSLTGNEQYV.

The J gene is TRBJ2-7, the V gene TRBV29-1; D is possibly TRBD1 (5 bases). Between the trimmed V and J ends, which lost 4 bases and 3 bases, there was a span of 7 bases. This CDR3 spans 11 amino acids. Germline V lookup: CDR1 SQVTM, CDR2 ANQGSEA. The CDR3 reads CSVVTDYEQYF. The CDR3, as DNA: TGCAGCGTTGTGACAGACTACGAGCAGTACTTC.

This chain uses TRBV7-2 with TRBJ1-2; D is undetermined. CDR1 is SGHTA, CDR2 FQGNSA, per germline. CDR3 length: 14 amino acids. V gave up 1 base and J gave up 2 bases, with 8 bases separating them. The CDR3 DNA is TGTGCCAGCAGCTTAGTCGCCACCAACTATGGCTACACCTTC. Translated, it gives CASSLVATNYGYTF.